A single sample gave rise to the 31 T cell receptor beta chains below, sequenced in a study of post-analysis software for immune sequencing data. Incorporated into the TCR beta cDNA libraries were unique molecular identifiers, which served to reduce PCR and sequencing biases. One entry per CDR3 protein, called by TCRdb with MiXCR from the PCR reads. The sample consists of some 890,000 distinct CDR3 sequences, roughly 58% of them appearing once. No antigen has been identified for these receptors. Study conclusions and caveats: Elevated frequency relative to controls characterized 4 or 5 TRBV segments in patients, TRBV5-6, TRBV5-1 and TRBV20-1 among them.

Sequencing was carried out using blood. The receptors come from a girl aged 10 to 17 with multiple sclerosis.

The chain combines TRBV20-1 with TRBJ2-7, with TRBD2 matching over 10 bases. Matching the DNA end better, TRBJ2-5 makes the J call doubtful. CDR3 size: 14 residues. The germline gives CDR1 DFQATT, CDR2 SNEGSKA (reference sequence). CDR3 loop: CSASGASGSETQYF. As DNA, the CDR3 is TGCAGTGCTAGTGGGGCTAGCGGGAGTGAGACCCAGTACTTC.

V and J are TRBV5-1 and TRBJ2-1, with D tentatively TRBD1 (5 bases). The CDR3 sequence is 17 residues long. CDR1 and CDR2 (germline): SGHRS, YFSETQ. Trimming cost V 7 bases and J 1 base, with 21 bases left between them. The CDR3 sequence: CASGQRTTATSYNEQFF. The CDR3 DNA sequence: TGCGCCAGCGGACAAAGGACGACAGCCACATCCTACAATGAGCAGTTCTTC.

The chain uses TRBV9 and TRBJ2-7, with D unresolved. The CDR3 has 15 residues. V lost 2 bases and J 0 bases, leaving 12 bases between the germline ends. Germline CDR1 SGDLS, CDR2 YYNGEE. The CDR3 loop is CASSVGSAPSYEQYF. CDR3 coding DNA: TGTGCCAGCAGCGTGGGGTCGGCCCCCTCCTACGAGCAGTACTTC.

This clonotype came up a few times. The genes are TRBV29-1 and TRBJ2-1; D tentatively reads TRBD1 or TRBD2 (5 bases each). Germline assignment: CDR1 SQVTM and CDR2 ANQGSEA. V lost 3 bases to trimming and J lost 0 bases, with 21 bases between them. This CDR3 is built from 18 residues. The CDR3 bases are TGCAGCGTTGACAAGGGACCAACCGAGTACGCCTCCTACAATGAGCAGTTCTTC. Its translation: CSVDKGPTEYASYNEQFF.

The rearrangement joins TRBV3-1 to TRBJ2-7, with TRBD2 identical over 10 bases. V was pared by 3 bases and J by 6 bases, with 8 bases of the junction left unmatched. Germline values: CDR1 LGHDT, CDR2 YNNKEL (reference sequence). The CDR3 sequence is 15 residues long. CDR3 in DNA: TGTGCCAGCAGCCATGGTGGTCTAGCGGGAGCCGAGCAGTACTTC. Residues: CASSHGGLAGAEQYF.

This clonotype turned up a few times. The chain recombines TRBV5-1 with TRBJ2-3; the D gene is possibly TRBD1 (6 bases). The V gene's germline CDR1 is SGHRS and CDR2 YFSETQ. This CDR3 is built from 17 residues. The ends were cut back, 5 bases at V and 0 bases at J, with 19 bases in the middle. CDR3 DNA: TGCGCCAGCAGTTTGACCTCCGGGACAACTAGCACAGATACGCAGTATTTT. Its translation: CASSLTSGTTSTDTQYF.

This clonotype was seen more than once but under ten times. The chain has TRBV5-1 and TRBJ1-2, with D hard to call. V lost 3 bases and J lost 8, with 17 bases in between. Germline CDR1 SGHRS, CDR2 YFSETQ. The CDR3 is 14 residues long. The CDR3 coding sequence is TGCGCCAGCAGCTCCGGGGAGGGCGGGATCGGCTACACCTTC. It specifies CASSSGEGGIGYTF.

CDR3 sequence: CASSRQAGETYEQYF. In DNA, the CDR3 is TGTGCCAGTAGTCGTCAAGCGGGAGAAACCTACGAGCAGTACTTC. The chain uses TRBV19 and TRBJ2-4; 8 positions agree with TRBD2. The J call may not be correct, given that the DNA end is closer to TRBJ2-7. The CDR3 loop spans 15 amino acids. Germline V gene lookup returns CDR1 LNHDA and CDR2 SQIVND (reference sequence).

This clonotype was seen a few times. The gene calls are TRBV29-1 and TRBJ2-3; D is unresolved. CDR3 length: 12 residues. Germline CDR1 reads SQVTM; CDR2 reads ANQGSEA. The V and J ends lost 4 bases and 0 bases respectively, with 5 bases between them. CDR3 in DNA: TGCAGCGTTGGGATGAGCACAGATACGCAGTATTTT. It translates to CSVGMSTDTQYF.

In this sample, this clonotype turned up a few times. The chain recombines TRBV6-5 with TRBJ2-4; D tentatively fits TRBD1 or TRBD2 (6 bases each). This CDR3 contains 16 residues. Germline V CDR1 and CDR2: MNHEY, SVGAGI. V lost 0 bases, J lost 2 bases, and 11 bases lay in between. The CDR3 region has the DNA TGTGCCAGCAGTTACTCTCTAGGGGGGACCAAAAACATTCAGTACTTC. Protein sequence: CASSYSLGGTKNIQYF.

This sequence joins TRBV12-3 or TRBV12-4 and TRBJ2-7, with D perhaps being TRBD1 or TRBD2 (6 bases each). The DNA end favors TRBJ2-5, so the J call may be wrong. The CDR3 loop spans 15 amino acids. CDR3 nucleotides: TGTGCCAGCACCCCACCGGGGGCGATGGGAGAGACCCAGTACTTC. Translating it yields CASTPPGAMGETQYF.

This clonotype has more than one count but fewer than ten. This chain connects TRBV29-1 to TRBJ1-2, with a possible D match to TRBD1 (5 bases). This CDR3 region has 14 residues. CDR1 and CDR2 (germline): SQVTM, ANQGSEA. Trimming left V 1 base short and J 2 bases short, with 11 bases between. This CDR3 is CSVEGIWGNYGYTF. Here the CDR3 DNA reads TGCAGCGTTGAAGGTATCTGGGGGAACTATGGCTACACCTTC.

The chain employs TRBV7-9 and TRBJ2-3, with unresolved D. Germline lookup yields CDR1 SEHNR and CDR2 FQNEAQ (reference sequence). The V end was cut by 3 bases, the J end by 2 bases, with 15 bases between. This CDR3 region has 16 residues. The CDR3 loop reads CASSLYGVMFTDTQYF. CDR3 DNA: TGTGCCAGCAGCTTGTATGGGGTGATGTTCACAGATACGCAGTATTTT.

This clonotype was counted between two and nine times. The chain recombines TRBV5-1 with TRBJ2-3, with no clear D. V shed 5 bases and J shed 0 bases, with 10 bases lying between them. Looked up from germline, CDR1 is SGHRS and CDR2 is YFSETQ. The CDR3 extends over 14 amino acids. CDR3 sequence reads: CASRPITSTDTQYF. The CDR3 DNA follows: TGCGCCAGCAGGCCTATAACTAGCACAGATACGCAGTATTTT.

The J gene is TRBJ2-7, the V gene TRBV5-1, with 9 bases lining up with TRBD2. The CDR3 sequence is 15 residues long. Germline loops: CDR1 SGHRS, CDR2 YFSETQ. V lost 3 bases, J lost 5 bases, and 9 bases stayed unmatched. As DNA, the CDR3 is TGCGCCAGCAGCTCGGGACTAGCTATAGGTGACGAGCAGTACTTC. It codes for CASSSGLAIGDEQYF.

V usage is TRBV20-1 and J usage is TRBJ2-4, with 12 bases lining up with TRBD2. The J call is doubtful: the DNA matches TRBJ2-5 better. The CDR3 covers 15 residues. Germline lookup yields CDR1 DFQATT and CDR2 SNEGSKA (reference sequence). CDR3 in DNA: TGCAGTGCTCTCACTAGCGGGGGGTCCGCCAAGACCCAGTACTTC. This codes for CSALTSGGSAKTQYF.

This clonotype showed up many times. The chain links TRBV6-4 to TRBJ2-3; 12 bases map to TRBD1. J lost 4 bases, V lost 0 bases, and 2 bases had no gene match. Germline CDR1 MRHNA, CDR2 SNTAGT. This CDR3 is built from 16 residues. This CDR3 reads CASSDSGTGGPDTQYF. CDR3 nucleotides: TGTGCCAGCAGTGACTCCGGGACAGGGGGCCCAGATACGCAGTATTTT.

The V and J genes are TRBV7-8 and TRBJ2-1; perhaps TRBD1 as D (7 bases). The DNA end favors TRBJ2-7, so the J call may be wrong. The CDR3 sequence is 14 residues long. The germline gives CDR1 SGHVS, CDR2 FQNEAQ. CDR3 coding DNA: TGTGCCAGCACCCTATCAGGAGGGGGCGCTGAGCAGTACTTC. Its translation: CASTLSGGGAEQYF.

This chain links TRBV5-1 with TRBJ2-1; 7 bases match TRBD2. The better agreement between TRBJ2-7 and the DNA end casts doubt on the J call. Germline CDR1 SGHRS, CDR2 YFSETQ. CDR3 size: 14 residues. This CDR3 is CASSLVGTTDEQYF. CDR3 nucleotides: TGCGCCAGCAGCTTGGTCGGGACTACTGACGAGCAGTACTTC.

There are a few counts of this clonotype. J is TRBJ2-7 and V is TRBV28, with 11 bases fitting TRBD2. The CDR3 totals 16 residues. Germline V gene data show CDR1 as MDHEN and CDR2 as SYDVKM. The J segment lost 6 bases and the V segment lost 6 bases, leaving 13 bases of the junction unmatched. CDR3 residues: CASSPSGTSGGLEQYF. The CDR3 nucleotides read TGTGCCAGCAGCCCCTCGGGGACTAGCGGAGGACTCGAGCAGTACTTC.

V gene TRBV20-1 combines with J gene TRBJ1-4; a possible D gene is TRBD1 (5 bases). The CDR3 is made up of 16 amino acids. V gave up 0 bases and J gave up 5 bases, with 16 bases separating them. CDR1 is DFQATT and CDR2 is SNEGSKA in the germline V gene (reference sequence). CDR3 sequence: CSARDISGTHNEKLFF. DNA of the CDR3: TGCAGTGCTAGAGATATAAGCGGGACCCACAATGAAAAACTGTTTTTT.

This clonotype showed up just a few times. The rearrangement links TRBV20-1 to TRBJ2-7; D is tentatively TRBD1 or TRBD2 (6 bases each). This CDR3 has 12 residues. Per germline, CDR1 DFQATT and CDR2 SNEGSKA (reference sequence). As DNA, the CDR3 is TGCAGCCCTCGGAGGGGGGACCACGAGCAGTACTTC. It translates to CSPRRGDHEQYF.

The V gene is TRBV13, the J gene TRBJ2-7, with TRBD2 identical over 8 bases. Looked up from germline, CDR1 is PRHDT and CDR2 is FYEKMQ (reference sequence). This CDR3 has 17 amino acids. Unmatched junction bases numbered 13, after V lost 1 base and J lost 5 bases. In nucleotides, the CDR3 is TGTGCCAGCAGCTTAGCGTCTGGGACTAGAAGCGGCGACGAGCAGTACTTC. It translates to CASSLASGTRSGDEQYF.

V is TRBV7-7 and J is TRBJ2-5; tentatively, D is TRBD1 (5 bases). This CDR3 has 17 amino acids. The V end lost 5 bases, the J end lost 0 bases, and 19 bases lay between the germline ends. CDR1 is SSHAT and CDR2 is FNYEAQ in the germline V gene (reference sequence). This CDR3 reads CASSPSLGQRYQETQYF. Here the CDR3 DNA reads TGTGCCAGCAGCCCATCTCTAGGACAACGGTACCAAGAGACCCAGTACTTC.

The gene calls are TRBV10-3 and TRBJ2-5; D may match TRBD1 or TRBD2 (5 bases each). The better agreement between TRBJ2-7 and the DNA end casts doubt on the J call. This CDR3 comprises 15 residues. Germline CDR1 reads ENHRY; CDR2 reads SYGVKD. CDR3 in DNA: TGTGCCATCAGTGAGTCGTCCGGGGCCTCCTACGAGCAGTACTTC. This codes for CAISESSGASYEQYF.

The chain recombines TRBV6-5 with TRBJ2-7; D is possibly TRBD2 (5 bases). The V end was cut by 5 bases, the J end by 4 bases, with 12 bases between. Germline assignment: CDR1 MNHEY and CDR2 SVGAGI. The CDR3 is 13 amino acids. The CDR3 loop reads CASSSDWTYEQYF. The CDR3 DNA reads as TGTGCCAGCAGTAGCGACTGGACTTACGAGCAGTACTTC.

The chain combines TRBV7-6 with TRBJ2-3; 9 nucleotides align to TRBD2. This CDR3 comprises 17 residues. After removal of 1 base from V and 0 bases from J, the junction contained 5 bases not matched to a gene. Germline V gene data show CDR1 as SGHVS and CDR2 as FNYEAQ. As DNA, the CDR3 is TGTGCCAGCAGCTTAGGACTAGCGGCCGCTAGCACAGATACGCAGTATTTT. Translated: CASSLGLAAASTDTQYF.

This clonotype has just a few counts. The gene calls are TRBV2 and TRBJ1-2, with unresolved D. Germline V lookup: CDR1 SNHLY, CDR2 FYNNEI. The CDR3 loop spans 16 amino acids. V was trimmed by 4 bases and J by 3 bases, leaving 18 bases between them. CDR3 DNA sequence: TGTGCCAGCAGTGTTCAGCCAGTGGAAGGATACTATGGCTACACCTTC. This gives the protein CASSVQPVEGYYGYTF. The whole variable domain, remainder taken from reference TRBV2 and TRBJ1-2, is EPEVTQTPSHQVTQMGQEVILRCVPISNHLYFYWYRQILGQKVEFLVSFYNNEISEKSEIFDDQFSVERPDGSNFTLKIRSTKLEDSAMYFCASSVQPVEGYYGYTFGSGTRLTVV.

This clonotype was seen a handful of times. This rearrangement joins TRBV5-4 to TRBJ2-2; D may be TRBD1 (5 bases). The CDR3 spans 13 residues. Trimming removed 4 bases at V and 5 bases at J, with 9 bases between. Germline V CDR1 and CDR2: SGHNT, YYREEE (reference sequence). DNA for the CDR3: TGTGCCAGCAGCCCTAAGGGGACCGGGGAGCTGTTTTTT. Its translation: CASSPKGTGELFF.

This clonotype was picked up a small number of times. The V and J genes are TRBV29-1 and TRBJ2-5; 10 positions agree with TRBD2. The germline gives CDR1 SQVTM, CDR2 ANQGSEA. The CDR3 loop spans 14 amino acids. J lost 2 bases, V lost 6 bases, and 6 bases had no gene match. The CDR3 coding sequence is TGCAGCGTCGGAAGTAGCGGGAGGCAAGAGACCCAGTACTTC. The encoded protein is CSVGSSGRQETQYF.

The V and J genes are TRBV29-1 and TRBJ2-1; 7 bases match TRBD1. Germline V gene data show CDR1 as SQVTM and CDR2 as ANQGSEA. The CDR3 extends over 12 amino acids. The ends lost 2 bases at V and 8 bases at J; junction bases unmatched: 3. The CDR3 is CSVERGTDEQFF. CDR3 coding DNA: TGCAGCGTTGAACGTGGGACAGATGAGCAGTTCTTC.